One TCR beta chain is described in this entry. This entry is derived from a study of blood T cell repertoires in COVID-19. Only in-frame clones appear in the TCRdb table, and some are missing; sequencing was by immunoSEQ multiplex PCR. The repertoire holds about 130,000 clones, approximately 85% seen once, with around 3.3% in the top ten. Germline assignment: CDR1 MDHEN and CDR2 SYDVKM. The germline V and J ends were trimmed by 8 bases and 3 bases, with 14 bases remaining between them. The CDR3 length is 14 residues. The TCR was taken from a woman at least 80 years old with COVID-19, enrolled during active disease. This rearrangement joins TRBV28 to TRBJ1-5, with D maybe TRBD1 (5 bases). The sample consisted of peripheral blood. DNA of the CDR3: TGTGCCAGCCACTTTGGCGGGACCAATCAGCCCCAGCATTTT. Its protein is CASHFGGTNQPQHF.